Listed below are T cell receptor beta chains from one sample, sequenced in a study of T cell clones after liver transplantation. These receptors lack a known antigen. The method was immunoSEQ multiplex PCR; TCRdb's version includes in-frame clones alone and lacks a portion of them. The profile shows roughly 4,800 clones, roughly a quarter of them singletons. Sequenced material: CD4+ T cells from cultured PBMCs. Source of these receptors: a human patient who received a liver transplant. Some T cells may possibly be graft donor cells. The CDR3 runs from the conserved cysteine through the conserved F or W. A D gene is named only where the DNA matches it firmly. Clone sizes are given selectively: once, few, many, or a class where the clone is expanded.

v_call: TRBV7-9; j_call: TRBJ1-2; clone_size: NA; d_call: NA; cdr3_nt: TGTGCCAGCAGCTTTGTACTCGGCGGCTACACCTTC; cdr3_aa: CASSFVLGGYTF
v_call: TRBV5-6; j_call: TRBJ1-2; clone_size: medium-sized; d_call: NA; cdr3_nt: TGTGCCAGCAGCTTGGGATCGGTAGCTAACTATGGCTACACCTTC; cdr3_aa: CASSLGSVANYGYTF
v_call: TRBV4-1; j_call: TRBJ2-7; clone_size: NA; d_call: TRBD2; cdr3_nt: TGTGCCAGCAGCCAAGAGGCGGCTAGCGGGAGGCCCGAGCAGTACTTC; cdr3_aa: CASSQEAASGRPEQYF
v_call: TRBV5-1; j_call: TRBJ1-1; clone_size: medium-sized; d_call: NA; cdr3_nt: TGCGCCAGCAGCACCTCGGACAGTCTGAACACTGAAGCTTTCTTT; cdr3_aa: CASSTSDSLNTEAFF
v_call: TRBV18; j_call: TRBJ2-5; clone_size: large; d_call: TRBD2; cdr3_nt: TGTGCCAGCTCACGGCTAGCGGGAGAAGAGACCCAGTACTTC; cdr3_aa: CASSRLAGEETQYF
v_call: TRBV4-3; j_call: TRBJ1-1; clone_size: NA; d_call: NA; cdr3_nt: TGCGCCAGCAGCCGGTCCGGGACCACGGTCGGCACTGAAGCTTTCTTT; cdr3_aa: CASSRSGTTVGTEAFF
v_call: TRBV7-2; j_call: TRBJ1-1; clone_size: NA; d_call: NA; cdr3_nt: TGTGCCAGCAGCTTAGTGGCAGGGATGAACACTGAAGCTTTCTTT; cdr3_aa: CASSLVAGMNTEAFF
v_call: TRBV6-4; j_call: TRBJ2-3; clone_size: NA; d_call: NA; cdr3_nt: TGTGCCAGCAGTGACGTGGGGATTGAGGGCACAGATACGCAGTATTTT; cdr3_aa: CASSDVGIEGTDTQYF
v_call: TRBV18; j_call: TRBJ1-6; clone_size: NA; d_call: TRBD1; cdr3_nt: TGTGCCAGCTCACTAGGGACAGGGGAGAATTCACCCCTCCACTTT; cdr3_aa: CASSLGTGENSPLHF
v_call: TRBV28; j_call: TRBJ1-1; clone_size: NA; d_call: TRBD1; cdr3_nt: TGTGCCAGCAGCAACGGACAGGGGATTTGGAACACTGAAGCTTTCTTT; cdr3_aa: CASSNGQGIWNTEAFF
v_call: TRBV11-1; j_call: TRBJ1-2; clone_size: NA; d_call: NA; cdr3_nt: TGTGCCAGCAGCTTCAACTTGGACTATGGCTACACCTTC; cdr3_aa: CASSFNLDYGYTF
v_call: TRBV7-2; j_call: TRBJ1-5; clone_size: few; d_call: NA; cdr3_nt: TGTGCCAGCAGCCAGGGTGCGGGTCAGCCCCAGCATTTT; cdr3_aa: CASSQGAGQPQHF
v_call: TRBV7-7; j_call: TRBJ1-5; clone_size: NA; d_call: TRBD1; cdr3_nt: TGTGCCAGCAGCTTAGGGACAGGGTATCGGCATTTT; cdr3_aa: CASSLGTGYRHF
v_call: TRBV2; j_call: TRBJ1-6; clone_size: NA; d_call: NA; cdr3_nt: TGTGCCAGCAGTGGACTGGTAAATTCACCCCTCCACTTT; cdr3_aa: CASSGLVNSPLHF
v_call: TRBV6-1; j_call: TRBJ2-3; clone_size: NA; d_call: NA; cdr3_nt: TGTGCCAGCAGTGAAGAAAGCACAGATACGCAGTATTTT; cdr3_aa: CASSEESTDTQYF
v_call: TRBV5-4; j_call: TRBJ2-7; clone_size: medium-sized; d_call: NA; cdr3_nt: TGTGCCAGCAGCTTGTTTAAGGCCTCCCATTCCCCCTACGAGCAGTACTTC; cdr3_aa: CASSLFKASHSPYEQYF
v_call: TRBV5-5; j_call: TRBJ1-1; clone_size: once; d_call: NA; cdr3_nt: TGTGCCAGCAGGTCAGGTCTTGCAGGGCTTGTCACTGAAGCTTTCTTT; cdr3_aa: CASRSGLAGLVTEAFF
v_call: TRBV5-5; j_call: TRBJ2-7; clone_size: few; d_call: TRBD1; cdr3_nt: TGTGCCAGCAGCTTCGACAGGGTAAGGTACGAGCAGTACTTC; cdr3_aa: CASSFDRVRYEQYF
v_call: TRBV7-2; j_call: TRBJ2-7; clone_size: NA; d_call: NA; cdr3_nt: TGTGCCAGCAGCTTTCAATACGAGCAGTACTTC; cdr3_aa: CASSFQYEQYF
v_call: TRBV25-1; j_call: TRBJ2-2; clone_size: few; d_call: TRBD2; cdr3_nt: TGTGCCAGCACCACGACTAGCGGGAGTGTTCGCACCGGGGAGCTGTTTTTT; cdr3_aa: CASTTTSGSVRTGELFF
v_call: TRBV7-8; j_call: TRBJ2-1; clone_size: NA; d_call: TRBD1; cdr3_nt: TGTGCCAGCAGCTTAACAGGGGGACGCTACAATGAGCAGTTCTTC; cdr3_aa: CASSLTGGRYNEQFF
v_call: TRBV11-1; j_call: TRBJ2-1; clone_size: NA; d_call: NA; cdr3_nt: TGTGCCAGCAGCTTAAGTTTTAACCAAGGGCAGTTCTTC; cdr3_aa: CASSLSFNQGQFF
v_call: TRBV7-2; j_call: TRBJ2-3; clone_size: NA; d_call: NA; cdr3_nt: TGTGCCAGCAGCCCACAGAGGACGGGAAGCACAGATACGCAGTATTTT; cdr3_aa: CASSPQRTGSTDTQYF
v_call: TRBV4-2; j_call: TRBJ1-5; clone_size: NA; d_call: NA; cdr3_nt: TGTGCCAGCAGCCAAGATGGTAAAGGCCAGCCCCAGCATTTT; cdr3_aa: CASSQDGKGQPQHF